This record looks at one TCR beta chain sequence and its context. No antigen is known for it. Base qualities are not provided; no much larger clone lies one nucleotide away. The V and J ends are trimmed by 0 bases and 5 bases, leaving 20 bases between them. Per the germline V gene (reference sequence), GTSNPN is the CDR1 and SVGIG is the CDR2. Including the terminal cysteine and phenylalanine, the CDR3 comprises 17 residues. Only the CDR3 region is kept as DNA, spanning 51 bases read in frame from base 1. The collaborating institutions used their own protocols to collect whole blood in K2EDTA tubes. For TCRbeta analysis, collaborator samples were shipped as frozen whole blood, as isolated PBMCs, or as DNA extracted from either sample type. The immunoSEQ Assay, a bias-controlled multiplex PCR, was used to amplify TCRbeta CDR3 regions from genomic DNA. The source study handled its data this way. Within the assay, amplification of reference gene primers was used to estimate how many nucleated cells each sample contained. To quantify the absolute abundance of each unique TCRbeta CDR3 rearrangement, sequence reads were collapsed and filtered. For each sample, productive Simpson clonality was calculated by taking the square root of Simpson's diversity index across productive rearrangements. TCRdb obtained this table from immuneACCESS and retained in-frame rearrangements with V and J assigned. These tables miss some clones; where compared with another copy, unresolved V genes account for less than half of the shortfall, and the remainder is unexplained. V and J calls plus clone size are reproduced from that table; the DNA served to infer D and trimming. The sample contains some 120,000 clones, 70% to 85% of them found a single time. The ten largest make up about 17% of the sample.

These data are taken from a study of blood T cell repertoires in COVID-19 (dated by TCRdb to about 2020). Broadly, across the study: Collaborator samples came from the United States, Italy and Spain and covered acute and convalescent phases of COVID-19. The material from the prospective study consisted of cDNA or gDNA derived from T cells, B-cell-depleted T cells, or PBMCs. Deeply sampled blood TCRbeta repertoires from subjects exposed to, actively infected with, or recovered from COVID-19 were included in the dataset. A freely available public database, intended as a resource for researchers studying the immune response to SARS-CoV-2, is where the repertoires were released. The samples were drawn from two sources: the first 160 participants of the ongoing ImmuneRACE study, and 950 to 1,500 subjects contributed by 6 global collaborators. A de-identified subject ID, COVID-19 status, age in years and sex were almost always included in the sample metadata. Where available, HLA class I and class II types were taken from metadata supplied by the sample provider and were not determined by assay-based typing.

Study-wide conclusions, independent of this receptor: Clinical and demographic metadata were provided uncurated, with the amount varying by source and participant.

The TCR was taken from a woman aged 50 to 65 with acute or convalescent COVID-19. Sequencing used peripheral blood. The chain links TRBV30 with TRBJ2-1; matching of 5 bases hints at TRBD2 as the D gene. The bases are TGTGCCTGGAGTGTATATTATTTCGACGGGATAAACAATGAGCAGTTCTTC. The encoded protein is CAWSVYYFDGINNEQFF.